In this sample, the clone carrying this TCR beta chain turned up many times. Its antigen remains unknown. Amplification of TCR beta CDR3 regions used RNA as the template. The HTBI primer set was used in a first-round RT-PCR of the TCR CDR3. In TCRdb, the multiplex PCR reads were re-called with MiXCR into one record per CDR3 protein. The sample contains fewer than 700,000 distinct CDR3 sequences, 15% to 20% of which appear only once. These data are taken from a study of T cells in Graves' hyperthyroidism and ophthalmopathy. On the study more broadly: Peripheral blood was obtained at initial diagnosis, preceding any treatment. Study-wide findings and caveats: Blood held most thyroid clonotypes expanded above 0.001 frequency.

This CDR3 region has 14 residues. The ends were cut back, 1 base at V and 9 bases at J, with 13 bases in the middle. CDR1 is SGHVS, CDR2 FQNEAQ, per germline. Over 18 months, lack of ophthalmopathy progression marked Graves' hyperthyroidism as stable. Input material: blood. The chain employs TRBV7-8 and TRBJ2-1, with D perhaps matching TRBD2 (5 bases). The clonotype comes from a woman under 40 with Graves' hyperthyroidism. The CDR3 region is CASSLVLASSEQFF. In nucleotides, the CDR3 is TGTGCCAGCAGCTTAGTTTTGGCTAGCAGTGAGCAGTTCTTC.